This T cell receptor beta chain is drawn from a study of blood T cell repertoires in COVID-19. Study as a whole: Samples taken during acute and convalescent COVID-19 were collected in the United States, Italy and Spain. T cells, B-cell-depleted T cells, or PBMCs provided the cDNA or gDNA that served as material.

The germline V gene encodes CDR1 SNHLY and CDR2 FYNNEI. The CDR3 totals 15 residues. Germline trimming cut 0 bases from V and 12 bases from J; bases unmatched to any gene: 11. As originally analysed: Amplifying reference gene primers gave estimates of nucleated cell counts. The method was immunoSEQ multiplex PCR; TCRdb's version includes in-frame clones alone and lacks a portion of them. That table supplies the V and J calls and clone size; D and trimming were determined from the DNA. The sample consists of about 180,000 clones, about 81% of them appearing once. The Seattle patients joined while their infection was active and were tracked longitudinally afterward.

The sample was peripheral blood. V usage is TRBV2 and J usage is TRBJ2-1; 7 nucleotides match TRBD2. This TCR came from a woman aged 80 or over with COVID-19, enrolled during active disease. CDR3 coding DNA: TGTGCCAGCAGTGAAGCGCTTCTGAGGGAGGGCCGGCAGTTCTTC. Translated: CASSEALLREGRQFF.